The 23 T cell receptor beta chains below come from one sample, sequenced in a study of T-cell memory formation after mild COVID-19. TCRdb reprocessed the 5' RACE reads via MiXCR and lists one record per CDR3 protein. The data show 29,000 or so distinct CDR3 sequences, 10% to 15% seen once. The sequenced sample was PBMCs or a T cell subset sorted from them (not recorded which). These receptors came from an adult woman who had mild COVID-19 (a few samples of this study predate the infection). Cell type and time point are not known.

This clonotype appeared many times. This chain uses TRBV13 with TRBJ1-5, with D possibly matching TRBD1 (5 bases). CDR1 is PRHDT and CDR2 is FYEKMQ in the germline V gene (reference sequence). The V end was cut by 5 bases, the J end by 3 bases, with 8 bases between. This CDR3 region has 13 residues. CDR3 protein: CASSRGTNQPQHF. CDR3 nucleotide sequence: TGTGCCAGCAGCCGGGGGACCAATCAGCCCCAGCATTTT.

This rearrangement joins TRBV7-3 to TRBJ2-1; 11 bases are shared with TRBD2. J was trimmed by 7 bases and V by 3 bases; bases with no gene match: 2. Germline CDR1 and CDR2: SGHTA and FQGTGA. The CDR3 runs to 14 residues. In DNA form, the CDR3 reads TGTGCCAGCAGCTTGGGGACTAGCGGTAATGAGCAGTTCTTC. Residues: CASSLGTSGNEQFF.

Ten or more counts support this clonotype. The chain joins TRBV27 to TRBJ2-7; D is uncertain. This CDR3 contains 14 residues. Trimming took off 3 bases at V and 0 bases at J, with 9 bases between the two ends. The germline CDR1 and CDR2 sequences are MNHEY and SMNVEV (reference sequence). The CDR3 loop reads CASSLKMISYEQYF. In DNA, the CDR3 is TGTGCCAGCAGTTTGAAGATGATCTCCTACGAGCAGTACTTC.

At least ten counts were recorded for this clonotype. J is TRBJ2-7 and V is TRBV24-1, with a possible D match to TRBD2 (6 bases). With 2 bases removed from V and 2 bases from J, the gap between germline ends came to 18 bases. Per germline, CDR1 KGHDR and CDR2 SFDVKD. The CDR3 consists of 17 residues. The CDR3 reads CATSDSRMGLSAYEQYF. The CDR3 DNA reads TGTGCCACCAGTGATTCGAGAATGGGACTTTCCGCCTACGAGCAGTACTTC.

This clonotype was detected ten times or more. The chain joins TRBV10-2 to TRBJ1-2, with D maybe TRBD1 (5 bases). From germline, CDR1 is WSHSY and CDR2 SAAADI. Deletions cut 0 bases from V and 7 bases from J, with 9 bases between. This CDR3 is 13 amino acids long. CDR3 DNA sequence: TGCGCCAGCAGTGAGTCGATAGGGGCTGGCTACACCTTC. Amino acid sequence: CASSESIGAGYTF.

This clonotype showed up many times. The chain combines TRBV18 with TRBJ2-7; 10 bases map to TRBD2. Per germline, CDR1 KGHSH and CDR2 LQKENI. This CDR3 spans 15 amino acids. The V and J ends lost 6 bases and 5 bases, in that order; junction bases with no gene match: 10. The CDR3 nucleotides are TGTGCCAGCTCGGGTTTAGCGGGGGGTCTCGACGAGCAGTACTTC. The encoded protein is CASSGLAGGLDEQYF.

This clonotype was counted many times. The chain recombines TRBV5-1 with TRBJ1-4; D uncertain. Trimming stripped 0 bases from V and 6 bases from J, with 9 bases between. The CDR3 covers 14 residues. CDR1 is SGHRS, CDR2 YFSETQ, per germline. In DNA form, the CDR3 reads TGCGCCAGCAGCTTGGTCACGGGGTATGAAAAACTGTTTTTT. Translation: CASSLVTGYEKLFF. Variable domain in full (rest from reference TRBV5-1 and TRBJ1-4): KAGVTQTPRYLIKTRGQQVTLSCSPISGHRSVSWYQQTPGQGLQFLFEYFSETQRNKGNFPGRFSGRQFSNSRSEMNVSTLELGDSALYLCASSLVTGYEKLFFGSGTQLSVL.

This clonotype was counted ten times or more. The chain couples TRBV7-9 to TRBJ1-2; no reliable D call. V lost 3 bases and J 2 bases, leaving 10 bases between the germline ends. The CDR3 contains 14 residues. Germline V gene lookup returns CDR1 SEHNR and CDR2 FQNEAQ (reference sequence). The CDR3 reads CASSFGLENYGYTF. Written as DNA, the CDR3 is TGTGCCAGCAGCTTCGGATTAGAAAACTATGGCTACACCTTC. Drawing the rest from reference TRBV7-9 and TRBJ1-2, the complete variable domain is DTGVSQNPRHKITKRGQNVTFRCDPISEHNRLYWYRQTLGQGPEFLTYFQNEAQLEKSRLLSDRFSAERPKGSFSTLEIQRTEQGDSAMYLCASSFGLENYGYTFGSGTRLTVV.

This clonotype has only a few counts. The chain joins TRBV27 to TRBJ1-3; D gene ambiguous. CDR1 and CDR2 from the germline V gene are MNHEY and SMNVEV (reference sequence). V lost 2 bases, J lost 4 bases, and 6 bases lay in between. The length of the CDR3 is 13 residues. This CDR3 is CASSLAVGNTIYF. The CDR3 DNA is TGTGCCAGCAGTTTAGCAGTGGGAAACACCATATATTTT.

V gene TRBV7-8 combines with J gene TRBJ1-2; 8 positions match TRBD1. CDR1 SGHVS and CDR2 FQNEAQ come from the germline V gene. The V gene end was trimmed by 3 bases and the J gene end by 7 bases; junction bases not matched to a gene: 7. This CDR3 is 14 amino acids long. The DNA of the CDR3 is TGTGCCAGCAGCTTGGGACAGGCCGGGGGTGGCTACACCTTC. This encodes CASSLGQAGGGYTF.

This clonotype was found many times. V usage is TRBV18 and J usage is TRBJ2-7, with a weak D call TRBD1 (6 bases). The germline V gene has CDR1 KGHSH and CDR2 LQKENI. This CDR3 has 12 amino acids. V lost 3 bases to trimming and J lost 3 bases, with 6 bases between them. CDR3: CASSPTGYEQYF. The CDR3 DNA reads as TGTGCCAGCTCACCGACAGGCTACGAGCAGTACTTC. Full variable domain (rest looked up from reference TRBV18 and TRBJ2-7): NAGVMQNPRHLVRRRGQEARLRCSPMKGHSHVYWYRQLPEEGLKFMVYLQKENIIDESGMPKERFSAEFPKEGPSILRIQQVVRGDSAAYFCASSPTGYEQYFGPGTRLTVT.

This clonotype was observed many times. The chain couples TRBV18 to TRBJ2-1, with TRBD2 identical over 11 bases. The germline V gene has CDR1 KGHSH and CDR2 LQKENI. J lost 7 bases, V lost 2 bases, and 4 bases had no gene match. This CDR3 comprises 15 residues. This chain's CDR3 is CASSPTSGGRNEQFF. The CDR3 DNA reads as TGTGCCAGCTCACCAACTAGCGGGGGTCGGAATGAGCAGTTCTTC.

This clonotype occurred many times. The chain uses TRBV5-4 and TRBJ1-2, with D uncertain. Germline CDR1 SGHNT, CDR2 YYREEE (reference sequence). This CDR3 has 16 residues. The germline V and J ends were trimmed by 4 bases and 0 bases, with 16 bases remaining between them. DNA of the CDR3: TGTGCCAGCAGCCCGGGAGGTACGGCTTCTAACTATGGCTACACCTTC. This sequence encodes CASSPGGTASNYGYTF. The complete variable domain, with remaining parts taken from reference TRBV5-4 and TRBJ1-2, reads ETGVTQSPTHLIKTRGQQVTLRCSSQSGHNTVSWYQQALGQGPQFIFQYYREEENGRGNFPPRFSGLQFPNYSSELNVNALELDDSALYLCASSPGGTASNYGYTFGSGTRLTVV.

This clonotype appeared many times. The J gene is TRBJ2-1, the V gene TRBV5-4; TRBD2 is a possible D gene (6 bases). The CDR3 totals 13 residues. V was trimmed by 4 bases and J by 6 bases, leaving 11 bases between them. Germline V gene sequence: CDR1 SGHNT, CDR2 YYREEE (reference sequence). CDR3 region: CASSKGLPNEQFF. Written as DNA, the CDR3 is TGTGCCAGCAGCAAGGGACTTCCCAATGAGCAGTTCTTC.

Many counts were recorded for this clonotype. V is TRBV14 and J is TRBJ2-1; D ambiguous. The CDR3 is 14 residues long. With 0 bases removed from V and 10 bases from J, the gap between germline ends came to 13 bases. The germline V gene has CDR1 SGHDN and CDR2 FVKESK. The chain's CDR3 is CASSQELRVNEQFF. CDR3 DNA: TGTGCCAGCAGCCAAGAGTTAAGGGTAAACGAGCAGTTCTTC. Together with reference TRBV14 and TRBJ2-1, the CDR3 gives the full variable domain: EAGVTQFPSHSVIEKGQTVTLRCDPISGHDNLYWYRRVMGKEIKFLLHFVKESKQDESGMPNNRFLAERTGGTYSTLKVQPAELEDSGVYFCASSQELRVNEQFFGPGTRLTVL.

Many counts were recorded for this clonotype. V is TRBV3-1 and J is TRBJ1-1; D not certain. The germline V gene has CDR1 LGHDT and CDR2 YNNKEL (reference sequence). V lost 5 bases and J lost 0, with 10 bases in between. The CDR3 contains 14 residues. In DNA, the CDR3 is TGTGCCAGCAGCAATGGGGTTCTGAACACTGAAGCTTTCTTT. Protein sequence: CASSNGVLNTEAFF.

This clonotype was seen repeatedly, ten times or more. The gene calls are TRBV30 and TRBJ1-6; 7 bases are a match to TRBD1. This CDR3 comprises 13 residues. From germline, CDR1 is GTSNPN and CDR2 SVGIG (reference sequence). The V gene end was trimmed by 8 bases and the J gene end by 6 bases; junction bases not matched to a gene: 7. The CDR3 region is CASDREPNSPLHF. CDR3 DNA: TGTGCCAGTGACAGGGAGCCTAATTCACCCCTCCACTTT.

This clonotype occurred many times. The chain combines TRBV5-5 with TRBJ2-1; TRBD2 aligns across 16 bases. V shed 3 bases and J 7 bases; nucleotides not matched to a gene: 10. This CDR3 has 18 residues. Looked up from germline, CDR1 is SGHKS and CDR2 is YYEKEE (reference sequence). DNA of the CDR3: TGTGCCAGCAGCTCCCCGGGACTAGCGGGGGGGCCTCATAATGAGCAGTTCTTC. It yields the protein CASSSPGLAGGPHNEQFF.

This clonotype has a count of ten or more. The chain uses TRBV7-9 and TRBJ1-1, with D perhaps matching TRBD1 (6 bases). Trimming removed 3 bases at V and 1 base at J, with 15 bases between. From germline, CDR1 is SEHNR and CDR2 FQNEAQ (reference sequence). The CDR3 loop spans 16 amino acids. The CDR3 bases are TGTGCCAGCAGCTTGCCACTACAGGGCCCGAACACTGAAGCTTTCTTT. Protein sequence: CASSLPLQGPNTEAFF.

The chain carries TRBV9 and TRBJ2-5, with D unresolved. Trimming removed 0 bases at V and 3 bases at J, with 6 bases between. The CDR3 runs 13 residues. The germline gives CDR1 SGDLS, CDR2 YYNGEE. CDR3 amino acids: CASSVGVEETQYF. The CDR3 DNA reads TGTGCCAGCAGCGTAGGAGTGGAAGAGACCCAGTACTTC.

This clonotype was observed at least ten times. The chain links TRBV12-3 or TRBV12-4 to TRBJ2-4; D possibly corresponds to TRBD2 (6 bases). The ends were cut back, 8 bases at V and 8 bases at J, with 22 bases in the middle. The CDR3 has 15 residues. The CDR3 protein is CASSLDGTPGDIQYF. CDR3 in DNA: TGTGCCAGCTCCCTCGACGGGACTCCCGGGGACATTCAGTACTTC.

Sample share makes this clonotype medium-sized. The rearrangement links TRBV3-1 to TRBJ1-6; possible D gene TRBD1, 6 bases. V was clipped by 1 base and J by 7 bases, with 17 bases between them. The germline V gene encodes CDR1 LGHDT and CDR2 YNNKEL (reference sequence). CDR3 length: 17 residues. In DNA, the CDR3 is TGTGCCAGCAGCCAAGCGGCCAGCAGGGGATCGAATTCACCCCTCCACTTT. This encodes CASSQAASRGSNSPLHF. Combining the CDR3 with reference TRBV3-1 and TRBJ1-6 gives the whole variable domain DTAVSQTPKYLVTQMGNDKSIKCEQNLGHDTMYWYKQDSKKFLKIMFSYNNKELIINETVPNRFSPKSPDKAHLNLHINSLELGDSAVYFCASSQAASRGSNSPLHFGNGTRLTVT.

In its sample, this clonotype was seen many times. The chain employs TRBV6-2 or TRBV6-3 and TRBJ2-5; no clear D. Germline V gene lookup returns CDR1 MNHEY and CDR2 SVGEGT. The CDR3 has 13 amino acids. The germline V and J ends were trimmed by 4 bases and 2 bases, with 8 bases remaining between them. For the CDR3, the DNA is TGTGCCAGCAGTTGGGCGGAACAAGAGACCCAGTACTTC. This gives the protein CASSWAEQETQYF.